This entry features one T cell receptor beta chain sequence. The antigen remains undetermined. These data belong to a study of T cell responses to AZD1222 COVID-19 vaccine. Germline CDR1 reads PRHDT; CDR2 reads FYEKMQ (reference sequence). The CDR3 is 17 amino acids. Between the trimmed V and J ends, which lost 4 bases and 2 bases, there was a span of 20 bases. Study-level results: Baseline serostatus was positive in only a handful of AZD1222 recipients. Donors skewed white British and female; clonal diversity was possibly underestimated.

Generated by immunoSEQ multiplex PCR, the TCRdb table keeps only in-frame clones and is missing some. The data show roughly 100,000 clones, with 75% to 95% seen just once and roughly 42% held by the top ten. This specimen was peripheral blood, taken on day 0 of AZD1222 vaccination. The chain recombines TRBV13 with TRBJ1-2, with D perhaps matching TRBD1 (6 bases). The TCR comes from an adult in good health. CDR3 region: CASSSFWGHTSNYGYTF. In DNA, the CDR3 is TGTGCCAGCAGCTCGTTTTGGGGGCACACTTCAAACTATGGCTACACCTTC. The full variable domain, with the rest looked up from reference TRBV13 and TRBJ1-2, is AAGVIQSPRHLIKEKRETATLKCYPIPRHDTVYWYQQGPGQDPQFLISFYEKMQSDKGSIPDRFSAQQFSDYHSELNMSSLELGDSALYFCASSSFWGHTSNYGYTFGSGTRLTVV.